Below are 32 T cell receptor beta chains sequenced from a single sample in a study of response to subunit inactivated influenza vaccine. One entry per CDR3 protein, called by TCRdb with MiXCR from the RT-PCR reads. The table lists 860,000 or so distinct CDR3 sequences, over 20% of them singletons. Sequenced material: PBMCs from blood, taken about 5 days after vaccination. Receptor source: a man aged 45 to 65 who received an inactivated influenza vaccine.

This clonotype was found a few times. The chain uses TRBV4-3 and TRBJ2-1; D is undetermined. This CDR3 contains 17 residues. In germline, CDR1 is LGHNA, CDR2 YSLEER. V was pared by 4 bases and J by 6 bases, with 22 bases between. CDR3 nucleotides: TGCGCCAGCAGCCCGCTCCGATCTCAAAGGGTTGGCAATGAGCAGTTCTTC. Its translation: CASSPLRSQRVGNEQFF.

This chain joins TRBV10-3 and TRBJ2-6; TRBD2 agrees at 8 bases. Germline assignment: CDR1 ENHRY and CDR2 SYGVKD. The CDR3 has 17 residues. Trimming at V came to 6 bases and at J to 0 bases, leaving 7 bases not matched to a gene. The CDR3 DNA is TGTGCCATCAGAGTAGCGGGGTCGATCTCTGGGGCCAACGTCCTGACTTTC. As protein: CAIRVAGSISGANVLTF.

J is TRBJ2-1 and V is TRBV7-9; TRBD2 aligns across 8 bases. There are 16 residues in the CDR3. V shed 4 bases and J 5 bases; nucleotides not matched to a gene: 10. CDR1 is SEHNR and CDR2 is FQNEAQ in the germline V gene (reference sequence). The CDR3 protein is CASSSKSGSPHNEQFF. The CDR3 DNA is TGTGCCAGCAGCTCCAAGAGCGGGAGTCCCCACAATGAGCAGTTCTTC.

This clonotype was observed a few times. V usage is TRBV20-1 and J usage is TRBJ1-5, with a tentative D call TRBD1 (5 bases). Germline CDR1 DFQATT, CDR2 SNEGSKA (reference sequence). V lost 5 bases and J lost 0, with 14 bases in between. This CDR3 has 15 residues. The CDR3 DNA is TGCAGTGCTGAGCGACAGCTAAATAGCAATCAGCCCCAGCATTTT. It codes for CSAERQLNSNQPQHF.

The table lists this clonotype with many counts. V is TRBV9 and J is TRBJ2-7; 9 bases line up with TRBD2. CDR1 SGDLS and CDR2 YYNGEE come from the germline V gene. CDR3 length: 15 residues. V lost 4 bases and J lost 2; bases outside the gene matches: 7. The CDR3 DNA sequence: TGTGCCAGCAGCCAGGGGGAGCGGGGGGCCTACGAGCAGTACTTC. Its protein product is CASSQGERGAYEQYF.

The CDR3, as DNA: TGTGCCAGCAGCTTAATTGGCGGGCCAGATACGCAGTATTTT. Translating gives CASSLIGGPDTQYF. The rearrangement joins TRBV7-3 to TRBJ2-3, with D possibly being TRBD2 (5 bases). This CDR3 comprises 14 residues. The germline V and J ends were trimmed by 1 base and 4 bases, with 9 bases remaining between them. Per the germline V gene, CDR1 is SGHTA and CDR2 is FQGTGA.

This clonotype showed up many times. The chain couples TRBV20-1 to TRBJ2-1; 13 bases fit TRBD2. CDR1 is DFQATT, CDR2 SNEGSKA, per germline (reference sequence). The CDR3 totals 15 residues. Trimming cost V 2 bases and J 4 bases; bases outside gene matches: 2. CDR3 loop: CSARLGLAGYNEQFF. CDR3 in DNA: TGCAGTGCTAGATTGGGACTAGCGGGGTACAATGAGCAGTTCTTC.

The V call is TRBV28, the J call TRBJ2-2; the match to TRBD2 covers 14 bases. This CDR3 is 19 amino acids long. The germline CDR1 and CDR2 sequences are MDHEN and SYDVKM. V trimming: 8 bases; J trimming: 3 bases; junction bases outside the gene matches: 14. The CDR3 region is CASAQELGTSGSDTGELFF. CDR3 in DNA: TGTGCCAGCGCTCAAGAACTGGGGACTAGCGGGAGCGACACCGGGGAGCTGTTTTTT.

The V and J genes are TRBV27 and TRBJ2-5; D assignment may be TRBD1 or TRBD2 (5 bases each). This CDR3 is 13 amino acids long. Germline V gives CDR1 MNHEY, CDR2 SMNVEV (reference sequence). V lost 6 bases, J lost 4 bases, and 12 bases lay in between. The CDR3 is CASRLPGGETQYF. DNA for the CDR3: TGTGCCAGCAGGCTACCTGGGGGAGAGACCCAGTACTTC.

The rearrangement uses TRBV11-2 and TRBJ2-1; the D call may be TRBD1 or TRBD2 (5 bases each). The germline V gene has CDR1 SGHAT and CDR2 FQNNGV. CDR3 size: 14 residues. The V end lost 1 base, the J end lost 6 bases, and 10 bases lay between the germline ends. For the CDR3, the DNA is TGTGCCAGCAGCTTAGCAGGGAGCTCCAATGAGCAGTTCTTC. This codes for CASSLAGSSNEQFF.

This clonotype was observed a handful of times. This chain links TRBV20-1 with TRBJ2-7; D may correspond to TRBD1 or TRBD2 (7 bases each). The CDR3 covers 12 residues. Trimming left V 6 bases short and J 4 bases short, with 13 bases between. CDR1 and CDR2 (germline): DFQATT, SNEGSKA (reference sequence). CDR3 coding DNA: TGCAGTGCGGGGGGGACAGTATACGAGCAGTACTTC. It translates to CSAGGTVYEQYF.

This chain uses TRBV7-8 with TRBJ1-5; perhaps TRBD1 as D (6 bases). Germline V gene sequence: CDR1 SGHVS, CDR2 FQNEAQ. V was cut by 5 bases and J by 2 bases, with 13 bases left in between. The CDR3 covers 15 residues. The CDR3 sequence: CASSLTGEGNQPQHF. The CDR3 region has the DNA TGTGCCAGCAGCCTGACAGGAGAGGGCAATCAGCCCCAGCATTTT.

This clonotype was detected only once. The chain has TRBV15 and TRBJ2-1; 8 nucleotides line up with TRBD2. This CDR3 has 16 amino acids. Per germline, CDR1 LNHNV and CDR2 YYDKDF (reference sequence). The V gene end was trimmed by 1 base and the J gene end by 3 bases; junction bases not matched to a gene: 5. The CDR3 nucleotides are TGTGCCACCAGCAGAGTCGGGGGGGCCGGCTACAATGAGCAGTTCTTC. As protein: CATSRVGGAGYNEQFF.

CDR3 residues: CASSPGTVRVGEAFF. The CDR3 DNA sequence: TGTGCCAGCAGCCCAGGGACAGTCAGGGTGGGAGAAGCTTTCTTT. The J gene is TRBJ1-1, the V gene TRBV7-2; 7 bases map to TRBD1. The length of the CDR3 is 15 residues. Trimming at V came to 5 bases and at J to 8 bases, leaving 14 bases not matched to a gene. Germline assignment: CDR1 SGHTA and CDR2 FQGNSA.

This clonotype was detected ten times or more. The CDR3 DNA is TGCAGTGCTAGAGAGGGCGGGCTCACAGATACGCAGTATTTT. Amino acid sequence: CSAREGGLTDTQYF. This sequence joins TRBV20-1 and TRBJ2-3, with D possibly matching TRBD2 (5 bases). Germline loops: CDR1 DFQATT, CDR2 SNEGSKA (reference sequence). There are 14 residues in the CDR3. The germline V and J ends were trimmed by 0 bases and 2 bases, with 9 bases remaining between them.

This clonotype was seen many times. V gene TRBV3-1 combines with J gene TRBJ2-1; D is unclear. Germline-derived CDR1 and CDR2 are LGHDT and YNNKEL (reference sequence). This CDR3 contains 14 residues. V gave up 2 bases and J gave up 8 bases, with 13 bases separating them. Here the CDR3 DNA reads TGTGCCAGCAGCCAATGGGAAAGGGCACATGAGCAGTTCTTC. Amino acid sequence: CASSQWERAHEQFF.

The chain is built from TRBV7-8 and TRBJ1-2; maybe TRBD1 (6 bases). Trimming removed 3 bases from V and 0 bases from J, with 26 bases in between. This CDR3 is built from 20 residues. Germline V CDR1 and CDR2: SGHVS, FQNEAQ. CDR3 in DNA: TGTGCCAGCAGCTTCGACCGGGACACCAGGAGAAGTATAGCTAACTATGGCTACACCTTC. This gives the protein CASSFDRDTRRSIANYGYTF. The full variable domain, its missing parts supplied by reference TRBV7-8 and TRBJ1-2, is GAGVSQSPRYKVAKRGQDVALRCDPISGHVSLFWYQQALGQGPEFLTYFQNEAQLDKSGLPSDRFFAERPEGSVSTLKIQRTQQEDSAVYLCASSFDRDTRRSIANYGYTFGSGTRLTVV.

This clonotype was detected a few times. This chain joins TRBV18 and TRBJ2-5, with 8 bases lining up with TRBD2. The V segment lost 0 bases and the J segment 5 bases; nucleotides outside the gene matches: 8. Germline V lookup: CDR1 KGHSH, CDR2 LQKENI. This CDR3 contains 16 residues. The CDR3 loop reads CASSPPGLGGKETQYF. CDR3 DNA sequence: TGTGCCAGCTCACCACCGGGACTAGGCGGGAAGGAGACCCAGTACTTC.

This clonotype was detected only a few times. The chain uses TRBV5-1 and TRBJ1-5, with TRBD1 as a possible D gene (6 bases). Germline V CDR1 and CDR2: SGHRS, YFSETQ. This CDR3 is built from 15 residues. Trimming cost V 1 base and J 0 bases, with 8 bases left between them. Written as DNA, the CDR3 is TGCGCCAGCAGCTTGCAGGGGCGTAGCAATCAGCCCCAGCATTTT. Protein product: CASSLQGRSNQPQHF.

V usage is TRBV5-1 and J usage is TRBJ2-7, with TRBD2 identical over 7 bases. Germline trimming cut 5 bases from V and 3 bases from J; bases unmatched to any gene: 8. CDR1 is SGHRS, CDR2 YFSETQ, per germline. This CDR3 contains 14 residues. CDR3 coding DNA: TGCGCCAGCAGATATAGCGGGTCCGACTACGAGCAGTACTTC. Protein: CASRYSGSDYEQYF.

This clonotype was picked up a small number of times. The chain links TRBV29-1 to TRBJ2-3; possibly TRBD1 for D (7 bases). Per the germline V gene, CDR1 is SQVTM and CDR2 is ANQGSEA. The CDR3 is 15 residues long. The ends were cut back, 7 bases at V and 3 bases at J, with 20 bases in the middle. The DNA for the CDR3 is TGCAGCGCAGACGGCTCAGGGGGAGGTACAGATACGCAGTATTTT. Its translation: CSADGSGGGTDTQYF.

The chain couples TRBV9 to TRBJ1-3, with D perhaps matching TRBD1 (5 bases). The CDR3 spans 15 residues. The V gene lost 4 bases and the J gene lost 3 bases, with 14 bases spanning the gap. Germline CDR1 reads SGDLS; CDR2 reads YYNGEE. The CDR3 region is CASSWGSGGGNTIYF. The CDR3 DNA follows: TGTGCCAGCAGCTGGGGGTCCGGTGGTGGAAACACCATATATTTT.

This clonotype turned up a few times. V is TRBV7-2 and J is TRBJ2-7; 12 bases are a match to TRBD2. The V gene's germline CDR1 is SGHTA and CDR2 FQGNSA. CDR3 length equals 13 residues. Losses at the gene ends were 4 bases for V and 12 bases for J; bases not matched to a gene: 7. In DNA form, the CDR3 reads TGTGCCAGCAGCTCCACACTAGCGGGGGGATCGTACTTC. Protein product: CASSSTLAGGSYF.

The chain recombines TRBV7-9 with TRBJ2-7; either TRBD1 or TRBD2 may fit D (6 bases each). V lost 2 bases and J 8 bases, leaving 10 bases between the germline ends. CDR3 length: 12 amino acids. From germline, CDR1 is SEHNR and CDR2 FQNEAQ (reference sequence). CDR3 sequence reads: CASSLIGGQQYF. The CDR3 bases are TGTGCCAGCAGCTTAATAGGGGGGCAGCAGTACTTC.

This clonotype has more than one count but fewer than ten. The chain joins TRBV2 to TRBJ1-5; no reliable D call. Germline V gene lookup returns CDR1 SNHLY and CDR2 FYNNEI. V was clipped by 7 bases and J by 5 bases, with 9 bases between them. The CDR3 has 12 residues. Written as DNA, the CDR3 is TGTGCCAGCACCCGGGCAGATCAGCCCCAGCATTTT. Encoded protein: CASTRADQPQHF. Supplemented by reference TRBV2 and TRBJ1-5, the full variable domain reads EPEVTQTPSHQVTQMGQEVILRCVPISNHLYFYWYRQILGQKVEFLVSFYNNEISEKSEIFDDQFSVERPDGSNFTLKIRSTKLEDSAMYFCASTRADQPQHFGDGTRLSIL.

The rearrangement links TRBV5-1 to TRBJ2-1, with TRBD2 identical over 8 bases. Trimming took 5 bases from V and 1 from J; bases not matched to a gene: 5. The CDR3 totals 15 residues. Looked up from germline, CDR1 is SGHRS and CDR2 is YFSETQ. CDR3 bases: TGCGCCAGCAGTTTTGTAGCGGGATCCTACAATGAGCAGTTCTTC. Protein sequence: CASSFVAGSYNEQFF.

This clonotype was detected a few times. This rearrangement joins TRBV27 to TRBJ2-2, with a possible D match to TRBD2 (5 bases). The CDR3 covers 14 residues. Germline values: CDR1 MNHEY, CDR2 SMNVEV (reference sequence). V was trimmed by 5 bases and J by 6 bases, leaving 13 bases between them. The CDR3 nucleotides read TGTGCCAGCAGTCTGATGGACTCCCCCGGGGAGCTGTTTTTT. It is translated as CASSLMDSPGELFF.

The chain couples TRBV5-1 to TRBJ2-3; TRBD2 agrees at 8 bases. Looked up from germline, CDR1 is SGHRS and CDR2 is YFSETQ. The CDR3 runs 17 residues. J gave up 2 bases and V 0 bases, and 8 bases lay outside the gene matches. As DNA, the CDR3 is TGCGCCAGCAGCTTGGGATTCACGCGGGGGGTCACAGATACGCAGTATTTT. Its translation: CASSLGFTRGVTDTQYF.

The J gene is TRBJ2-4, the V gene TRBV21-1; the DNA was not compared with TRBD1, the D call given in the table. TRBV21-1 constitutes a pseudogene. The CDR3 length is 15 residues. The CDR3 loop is CASSKAGTAKNIQYF. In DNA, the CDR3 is TGTGCCAGCAGCAAAGCGGGGACAGCCAAAAACATTCAGTACTTC.

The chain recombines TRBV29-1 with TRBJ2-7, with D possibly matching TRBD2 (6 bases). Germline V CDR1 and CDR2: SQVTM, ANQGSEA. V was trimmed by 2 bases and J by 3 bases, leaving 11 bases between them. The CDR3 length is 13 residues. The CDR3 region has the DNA TGCAGCGTTGAACGCCTAGCGAGCTACGAGCAGTACTTC. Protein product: CSVERLASYEQYF.

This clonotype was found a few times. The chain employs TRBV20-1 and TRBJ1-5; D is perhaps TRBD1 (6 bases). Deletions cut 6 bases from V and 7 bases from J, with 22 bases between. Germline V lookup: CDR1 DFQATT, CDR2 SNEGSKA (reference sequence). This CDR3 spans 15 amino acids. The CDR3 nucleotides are TGCAGTGCGCCTCCCCCGGGGGGGCTTTGGCAGCCCCAGCATTTT. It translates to CSAPPPGGLWQPQHF.

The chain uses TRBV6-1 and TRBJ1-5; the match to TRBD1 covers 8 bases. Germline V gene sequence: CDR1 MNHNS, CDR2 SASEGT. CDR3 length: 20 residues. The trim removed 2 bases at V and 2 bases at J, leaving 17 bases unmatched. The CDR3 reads CASSELVRDRMVGGNQPQHF. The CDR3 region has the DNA TGTGCCAGCAGTGAACTTGTTCGGGACAGGATGGTTGGTGGCAATCAGCCCCAGCATTTT.